This is a list of T cell receptor beta chains from one sample in a study of blood T cells in healthy people across ages. Via MiXCR, TCRdb re-called the 5' RACE reads, giving one row per CDR3 protein. Counted here are around 800,000 distinct CDR3 sequences, about a quarter occurring once; the ten biggest clones make up 3%. The data were also submitted as part of a second study, on T cells of mothers and their children.

Source material: blood. The source of these receptors is a boy aged 5-17 years in good health. The CDR3 runs from the conserved cysteine through the conserved F or W. The D gene is left open where the match is weak. The size field is filled for only some rows; it gives once, few, many or a size class.

D: NA
J: TRBJ2-5
V: TRBV20-1
size: NA
CDR3: CSARDRYYQETQYF
DNA: TGCAGTGCTAGAGATCGATACTACCAAGAGACCCAGTACTTC

D: NA
J: TRBJ2-3
V: TRBV12-3/TRBV12-4
size: NA
CDR3: CASNPPGTTQYF
DNA: TGTGCCAGCAATCCGCCGGGGACTACGCAGTATTTT

D: TRBD1
J: TRBJ1-1
V: TRBV9
size: NA
CDR3: CASSVVPGGRNTEAFF
DNA: TGTGCCAGCAGCGTAGTCCCAGGGGGGAGGAACACTGAAGCTTTCTTT

D: NA
J: TRBJ1-4
V: TRBV15
size: NA
CDR3: CATSREGFGFNTGLGNEKLFF
DNA: TGTGCCACCAGCAGAGAGGGCTTTGGCTTCAATACAGGGCTGGGTAATGAAAAACTGTTTTTT

D: NA
J: TRBJ2-7
V: TRBV21-1
size: NA
CDR3: CASSKDQREGCEQYF
DNA: TGTGCCAGCAGCAAAGATCAGCGGGAGGGTTGCGAGCAGTACTTC

D: NA
J: TRBJ1-1
V: TRBV18
size: few
CDR3: CASSALDTEAFF
DNA: TGTGCCAGCTCAGCACTAGACACTGAAGCTTTCTTT

D: TRBD2
J: TRBJ2-5
V: TRBV3-1
size: few
CDR3: CASSQTSGGAVETQYF
DNA: TGTGCCAGCAGCCAGACTAGCGGGGGGGCCGTAGAGACCCAGTACTTC

D: TRBD1
J: TRBJ2-4
V: TRBV12-5
size: few
CDR3: CASGTGGLTKNIQYF
DNA: TGTGCTAGTGGTACAGGGGGGCTTACCAAAAACATTCAGTACTTC

D: NA
J: TRBJ2-7
V: TRBV15
size: few
CDR3: CATSPGSGSDEQYF
DNA: TGTGCCACCAGCCCTGGGAGCGGGTCCGACGAGCAGTACTTC

D: TRBD2
J: TRBJ2-5
V: TRBV5-1
size: NA
CDR3: CASSGRLGGETQYF
DNA: TGCGCCAGCAGCGGTCGATTGGGGGGGGAGACCCAGTACTTC

D: TRBD1
J: TRBJ2-5
V: TRBV6-1
size: few
CDR3: CASGGQGGVEETQYF
DNA: TGTGCCAGCGGTGGACAGGGGGGAGTGGAAGAGACCCAGTACTTC

D: TRBD1
J: TRBJ2-2
V: TRBV20-1
size: few
CDR3: CSARSSGQGGGELFF
DNA: TGCAGTGCTAGATCTTCGGGACAGGGCGGCGGGGAGCTGTTTTTT

D: NA
J: TRBJ2-3
V: TRBV15
size: NA
CDR3: CATSRGSLSTDTQYF
DNA: TGTGCCACCAGCAGAGGCTCACTTAGCACAGATACGCAGTATTTT

D: TRBD1
J: TRBJ2-3
V: TRBV2
size: NA
CDR3: CASRPTGVGDTQYF
DNA: TGTGCCAGCAGGCCGACAGGGGTTGGAGATACGCAGTATTTT

D: NA
J: TRBJ1-5
V: TRBV7-2
size: few
CDR3: CASRYRTQGTYSNQPQHF
DNA: TGTGCCAGCAGATATCGGACTCAGGGGACATATAGCAATCAGCCCCAGCATTTT

D: NA
J: TRBJ1-6
V: TRBV15
size: NA
CDR3: CATSRDKGLRNSPLHF
DNA: TGTGCCACCAGCAGAGATAAGGGTTTAAGGAATTCACCCCTCCACTTT

D: NA
J: TRBJ1-3
V: TRBV4-1
size: few
CDR3: CASSQGAHLGARGNTIYF
DNA: TGCGCCAGCAGCCAAGGGGCCCACCTGGGGGCGCGTGGAAACACCATATATTTT

D: NA
J: TRBJ2-5
V: TRBV28
size: few
CDR3: CASSLTAIQETQYF
DNA: TGTGCCAGCAGTTTAACGGCGATCCAAGAGACCCAGTACTTC

D: NA
J: TRBJ1-6
V: TRBV14
size: NA
CDR3: CASSQDRPGLRSPLHF
DNA: TGTGCCAGCAGCCAAGATAGGCCAGGGCTCCGCTCACCCCTCCACTTT

D: NA
J: TRBJ2-5
V: TRBV11-2
size: NA
CDR3: CASSFLAKETQYF
DNA: TGTGCCAGCAGCTTTCTAGCTAAGGAGACCCAGTACTTC

D: TRBD1
J: TRBJ2-1
V: TRBV10-3
size: NA
CDR3: CAISESRDRGRRDEQFF
DNA: TGTGCCATCAGTGAGTCCCGGGACAGGGGGCGTAGGGATGAGCAGTTCTTC

D: NA
J: TRBJ2-7
V: TRBV6-5
size: NA
CDR3: CASRTTGYPYEQYF
DNA: TGTGCCAGCAGGACCACAGGGTACCCCTACGAGCAGTACTTC

D: NA
J: TRBJ2-3
V: TRBV9
size: NA
CDR3: CASSPGDLTDTQYF
DNA: TGTGCCAGCAGCCCCGGGGATCTCACAGATACGCAGTATTTT

D: NA
J: TRBJ2-3
V: TRBV14
size: NA
CDR3: CASSQKGPDTQYF
DNA: TGTGCCAGCAGCCAGAAGGGCCCAGATACGCAGTATTTT

D: NA
J: TRBJ2-2
V: TRBV12-3/TRBV12-4
size: NA
CDR3: CASSLRQVGTGELFF
DNA: TGTGCCAGCAGTTTAAGGCAGGTCGGCACCGGGGAGCTGTTTTTT

D: TRBD2
J: TRBJ2-1
V: TRBV18
size: NA
CDR3: CASSPPLAGEEQFF
DNA: TGTGCCAGCTCACCTCCACTAGCGGGGGAGGAGCAGTTCTTC